Included here is one T cell receptor beta chain sequence, with context. As yet, its antigen is unknown. The record originates from a study of response to subunit inactivated influenza vaccine. Study observations and caveats: Every seasonal influenza vaccination brings in few new T cells, the authors suggested.

From the RT-PCR reads, TCRdb called clonotypes with MiXCR, one entry per CDR3 protein. The sample has a few hundred thousand distinct CDR3 sequences, 21% seen once. With V trimmed by 6 bases and J by 11 bases, 8 bases remained unmatched. Germline assignment: CDR1 MNHEY and CDR2 SVGEGT. The CDR3 runs 13 residues. The sequence derives from a man between 50 and 70 years old who received an inactivated influenza vaccine. This chain joins TRBV6-2 or TRBV6-3 and TRBJ1-5; 9 bases are shared with TRBD1. Source: PBMCs from blood, taken roughly 20 months after vaccination. CDR3 DNA: TGTGCCAGCAGGAGGACAGGGGAATTGGCCCAGCATTTT. It codes for CASRRTGELAQHF.